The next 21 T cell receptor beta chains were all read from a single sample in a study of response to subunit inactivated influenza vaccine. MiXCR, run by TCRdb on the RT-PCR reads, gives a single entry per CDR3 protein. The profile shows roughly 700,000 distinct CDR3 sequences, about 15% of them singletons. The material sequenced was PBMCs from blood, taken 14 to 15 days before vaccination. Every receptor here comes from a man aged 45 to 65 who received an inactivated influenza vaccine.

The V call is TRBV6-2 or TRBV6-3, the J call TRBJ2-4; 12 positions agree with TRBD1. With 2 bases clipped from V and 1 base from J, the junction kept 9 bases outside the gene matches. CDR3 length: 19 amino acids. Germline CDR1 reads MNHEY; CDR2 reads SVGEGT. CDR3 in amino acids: CASSYKGQGALMAKNIQYF. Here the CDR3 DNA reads TGTGCCAGCAGTTACAAGGGACAGGGGGCTTTGATGGCCAAAAACATTCAGTACTTC.

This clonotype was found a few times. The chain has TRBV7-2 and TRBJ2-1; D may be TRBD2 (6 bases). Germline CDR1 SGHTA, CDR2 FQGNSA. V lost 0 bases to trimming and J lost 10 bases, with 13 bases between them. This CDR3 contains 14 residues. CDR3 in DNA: TGTGCCAGCAGCTTAGCTAGGAGGGAACCGGAGCAGTTCTTC. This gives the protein CASSLARREPEQFF.

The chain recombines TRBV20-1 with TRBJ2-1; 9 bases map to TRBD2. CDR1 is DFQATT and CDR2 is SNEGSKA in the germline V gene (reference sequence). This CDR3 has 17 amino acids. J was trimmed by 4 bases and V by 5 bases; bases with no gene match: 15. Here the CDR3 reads CSAPDERGTSKYNEQFF. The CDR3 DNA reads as TGCAGTGCTCCGGACGAGAGGGGGACTAGCAAATACAATGAGCAGTTCTTC.

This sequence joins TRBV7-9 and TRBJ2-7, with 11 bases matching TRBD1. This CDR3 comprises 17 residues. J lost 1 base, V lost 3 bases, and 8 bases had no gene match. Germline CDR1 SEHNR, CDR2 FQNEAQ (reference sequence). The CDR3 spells CASSFRDRGGNSYEQYF. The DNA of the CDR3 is TGTGCCAGCAGCTTCCGGGACAGGGGGGGAAATTCCTACGAGCAGTACTTC.

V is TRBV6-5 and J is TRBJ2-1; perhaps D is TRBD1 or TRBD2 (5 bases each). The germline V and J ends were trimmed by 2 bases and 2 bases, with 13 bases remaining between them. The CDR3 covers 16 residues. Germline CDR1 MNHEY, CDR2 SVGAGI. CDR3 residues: CASSYLSGRPYNEQFF. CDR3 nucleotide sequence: TGTGCCAGCAGTTACCTATCGGGGCGACCCTACAATGAGCAGTTCTTC.

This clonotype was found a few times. In nucleotides, the CDR3 is TGTGCCAGCAGCGACGGGCCCCACTACGAGCAGTACTTC. This sequence encodes CASSDGPHYEQYF. The chain recombines TRBV11-2 with TRBJ2-7, with unresolved D. Per germline, CDR1 SGHAT and CDR2 FQNNGV. This CDR3 spans 13 amino acids. Between the trimmed V and J ends, which lost 5 bases and 3 bases, there was a span of 11 bases.

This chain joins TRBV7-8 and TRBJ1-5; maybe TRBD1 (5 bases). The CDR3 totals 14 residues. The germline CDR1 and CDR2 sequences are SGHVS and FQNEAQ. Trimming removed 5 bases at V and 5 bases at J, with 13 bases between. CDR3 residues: CASSGGVRHQPQHF. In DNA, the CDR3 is TGTGCCAGCAGCGGGGGGGTGCGGCATCAGCCCCAGCATTTT.

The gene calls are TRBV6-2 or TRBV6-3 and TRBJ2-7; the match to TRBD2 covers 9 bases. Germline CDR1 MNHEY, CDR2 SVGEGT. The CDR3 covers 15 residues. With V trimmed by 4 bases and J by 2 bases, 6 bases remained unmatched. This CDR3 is CASSWGTSSTYEQYF. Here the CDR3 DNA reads TGTGCCAGCAGTTGGGGGACTAGCAGTACCTACGAGCAGTACTTC.

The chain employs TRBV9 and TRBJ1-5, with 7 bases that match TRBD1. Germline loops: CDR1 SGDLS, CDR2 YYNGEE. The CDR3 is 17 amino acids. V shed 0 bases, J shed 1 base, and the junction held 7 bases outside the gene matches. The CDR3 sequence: CASSVGPGTESNQPQHF. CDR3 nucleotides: TGTGCCAGCAGCGTAGGCCCCGGGACAGAAAGCAATCAGCCCCAGCATTTT.

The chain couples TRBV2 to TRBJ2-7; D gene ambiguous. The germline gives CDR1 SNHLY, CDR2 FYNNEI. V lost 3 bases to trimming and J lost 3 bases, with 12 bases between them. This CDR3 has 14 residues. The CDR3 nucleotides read TGTGCCAGCAGTGAGGACCGGTGGCTCTACGAGCAGTACTTC. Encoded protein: CASSEDRWLYEQYF.

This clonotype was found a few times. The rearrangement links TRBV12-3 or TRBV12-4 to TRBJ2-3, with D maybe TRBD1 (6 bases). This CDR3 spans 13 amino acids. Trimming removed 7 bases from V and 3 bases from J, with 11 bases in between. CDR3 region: CASTSRGTDTQYF. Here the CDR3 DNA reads TGTGCCAGCACCTCCAGGGGAACAGATACGCAGTATTTT.

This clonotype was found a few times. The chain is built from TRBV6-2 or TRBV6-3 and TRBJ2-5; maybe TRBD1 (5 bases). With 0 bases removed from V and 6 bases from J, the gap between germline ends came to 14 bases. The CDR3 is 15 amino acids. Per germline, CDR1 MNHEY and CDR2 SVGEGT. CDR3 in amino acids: CASSYSAGIGKTQYF. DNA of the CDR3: TGTGCCAGCAGTTACTCGGCAGGGATCGGAAAGACCCAGTACTTC.

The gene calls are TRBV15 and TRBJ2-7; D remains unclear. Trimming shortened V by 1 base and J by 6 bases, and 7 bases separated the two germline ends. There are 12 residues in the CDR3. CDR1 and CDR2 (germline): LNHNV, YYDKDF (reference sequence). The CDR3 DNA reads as TGTGCCACCAGCAGAGGCGGCACCGAGCAGTACTTC. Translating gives CATSRGGTEQYF.

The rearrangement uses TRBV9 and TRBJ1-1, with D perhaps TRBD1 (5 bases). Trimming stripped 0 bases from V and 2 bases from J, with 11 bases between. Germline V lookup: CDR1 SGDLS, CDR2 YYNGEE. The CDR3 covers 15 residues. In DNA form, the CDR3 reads TGTGCCAGCAGCGTAGACCCTCAGGGAAACACTGAAGCTTTCTTT. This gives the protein CASSVDPQGNTEAFF. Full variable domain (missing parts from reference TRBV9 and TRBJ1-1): DSGVTQTPKHLITATGQRVTLRCSPRSGDLSVYWYQQSLDQGLQFLIQYYNGEERAKGNILERFSAQQFPDLHSELNLSSLELGDSALYFCASSVDPQGNTEAFFGQGTRLTVV.

CDR3 nucleotides: TGTGCCAGCAGCCAAGAGTTTCCCCTGGGGACCTACAATGAGCAGTTCTTC. Amino acids: CASSQEFPLGTYNEQFF. This rearrangement joins TRBV14 to TRBJ2-1; D call uncertain. V was shortened by 0 bases and J by 2 bases, with 14 bases between the two germline ends. From germline, CDR1 is SGHDN and CDR2 FVKESK. This CDR3 spans 17 amino acids.

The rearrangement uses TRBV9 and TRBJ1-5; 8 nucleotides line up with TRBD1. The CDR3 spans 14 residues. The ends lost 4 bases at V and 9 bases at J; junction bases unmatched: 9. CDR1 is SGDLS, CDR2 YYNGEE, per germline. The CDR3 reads CASSPTGGLGPQHF. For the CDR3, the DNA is TGTGCCAGCAGCCCTACAGGGGGGCTTGGGCCCCAGCATTTT. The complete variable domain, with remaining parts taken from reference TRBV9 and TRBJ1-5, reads DSGVTQTPKHLITATGQRVTLRCSPRSGDLSVYWYQQSLDQGLQFLIQYYNGEERAKGNILERFSAQQFPDLHSELNLSSLELGDSALYFCASSPTGGLGPQHFGDGTRLSIL.

In nucleotides, the CDR3 is TGTGCCAGCAGACAGGGGGCAGCCAAAAACATTCAGTACTTC. Its translation is CASRQGAAKNIQYF. This sequence joins TRBV12-3 or TRBV12-4 and TRBJ2-4; 9 bases fit TRBD1. V lost 6 bases to trimming and J lost 0 bases; unmatched junction nucleotides: 0. There are 14 residues in the CDR3.

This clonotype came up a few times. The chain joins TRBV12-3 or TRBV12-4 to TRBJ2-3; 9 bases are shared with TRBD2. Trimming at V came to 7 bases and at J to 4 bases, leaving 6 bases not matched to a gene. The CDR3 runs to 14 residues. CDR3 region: CASTKRGVADTQYF. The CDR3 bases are TGTGCCAGCACCAAGCGGGGGGTTGCAGATACGCAGTATTTT.

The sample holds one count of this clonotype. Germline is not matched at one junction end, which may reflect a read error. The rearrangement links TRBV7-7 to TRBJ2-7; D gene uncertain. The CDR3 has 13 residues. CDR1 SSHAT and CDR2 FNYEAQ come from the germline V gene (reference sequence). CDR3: CASSLDFGCEQYF. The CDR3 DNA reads TGTGCTAGCAGCCTAGACTTTGGTTGCGAGCAGTACTTC.

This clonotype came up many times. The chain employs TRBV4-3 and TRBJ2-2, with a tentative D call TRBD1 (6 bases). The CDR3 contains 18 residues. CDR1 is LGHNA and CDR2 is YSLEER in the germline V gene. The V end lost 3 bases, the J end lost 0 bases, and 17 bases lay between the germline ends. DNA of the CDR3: TGCGCCAGCAGCCAGGGTGGAATCAGGACAGCGAACACCGGGGAGCTGTTTTTT. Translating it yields CASSQGGIRTANTGELFF.

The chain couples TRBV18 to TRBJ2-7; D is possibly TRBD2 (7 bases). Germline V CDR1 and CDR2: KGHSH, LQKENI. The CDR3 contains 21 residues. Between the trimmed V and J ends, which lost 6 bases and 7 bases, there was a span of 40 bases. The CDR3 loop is CASSMTYLQGTSGTRIWEQYF. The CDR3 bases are TGTGCCAGCTCTATGACTTACCTTCAGGGGACGAGCGGGACACGAATATGGGAGCAGTACTTC.